These 15 T cell receptor beta chains came from one sample sequenced in a study of T cell responses to AZD1222 COVID-19 vaccine. Measured with immunoSEQ multiplex PCR; TCRdb has only the in-frame clones, and not every one. The table shows about 140,000 clones, with around 90% occurring only once. The specimen comprised peripheral blood, sampled on day 0 of AZD1222 vaccination. These receptors were taken from an adult in good health.

This chain connects TRBV7-2 to TRBJ2-1; unclear D gene. Germline CDR1 is SGHTA and CDR2 is FQGNSA. Trimming left V 3 bases short and J 3 bases short, with 18 bases between. This CDR3 is 17 amino acids long. The CDR3 DNA is TGTGCCAGCAGCTTCGGCACAGAAGAAAGGGTCTACAATGAGCAGTTCTTC. It codes for CASSFGTEERVYNEQFF.

This CDR3 reads CASSNLRIGGADTQYF. As DNA, the CDR3 is TGCGCCAGCAGCAATCTCCGGATCGGCGGGGCAGATACGCAGTATTTT. The chain combines TRBV5-1 with TRBJ2-3; D may be TRBD2 (6 bases). The CDR3 extends over 16 amino acids. Germline V gene lookup returns CDR1 SGHRS and CDR2 YFSETQ. Trimming pared 4 bases from V and 4 bases from J, leaving 19 bases between.

The J gene is TRBJ2-7, the V gene TRBV10-3; unclear D gene. Germline V gene sequence: CDR1 ENHRY, CDR2 SYGVKD. Trimming removed 2 bases at V and 6 bases at J, with 14 bases between. The CDR3 runs to 14 residues. DNA of the CDR3: TGTGCCATCAGTGAGGGCAGCTCCGGCTCCGAGCAGTACTTC. Protein product: CAISEGSSGSEQYF.

This sequence joins TRBV5-1 and TRBJ2-7; 10 nucleotides match TRBD2. Germline CDR1 reads SGHRS; CDR2 reads YFSETQ. The CDR3 runs 15 residues. V was pared by 5 bases and J by 2 bases, with 7 bases of the junction left unmatched. CDR3: CASSSPSGGTYEQYF. The CDR3 bases are TGCGCCAGCAGTAGTCCTAGCGGGGGTACCTACGAGCAGTACTTC.

CDR3 sequence reads: CATRQDSYEQYF. Written as DNA, the CDR3 is TGTGCCACGAGACAGGATTCCTACGAGCAGTACTTC. This rearrangement joins TRBV19 to TRBJ2-7, with a weak D call TRBD1 (6 bases). The CDR3 length is 12 residues. V gave up 10 bases and J gave up 1 base, with 11 bases separating them. The germline V gene has CDR1 LNHDA and CDR2 SQIVND (reference sequence).

This chain joins TRBV11-3 and TRBJ2-1; D uncertain. The CDR3 has 13 amino acids. Germline V gene lookup returns CDR1 SGHNT and CDR2 YENEEA. The V and J ends lost 3 bases and 5 bases respectively, with 8 bases between them. CDR3 nucleotide sequence: TGTGCCAGCAGCTTGATATACAACAATGAGCAGTTCTTC. Translation: CASSLIYNNEQFF.

The rearrangement joins TRBV6-5 to TRBJ1-4; TRBD1 matches at 7 bases. The CDR3 is 15 residues long. Germline assignment: CDR1 MNHEY and CDR2 SVGAGI. Trimming removed 6 bases from V and 8 bases from J; junction bases left unmatched: 12. CDR3 in DNA: TGTGCCAGCAGGACCCGACAGGGCCAGCCCGAAAAACTGTTTTTT. Its translation: CASRTRQGQPEKLFF.

The V gene is TRBV9, the J gene TRBJ2-7; either TRBD1 or TRBD2 may supply D (5 bases each). CDR1 and CDR2 (germline): SGDLS, YYNGEE. Trimming left V 3 bases short and J 2 bases short, with 12 bases between. This CDR3 region has 14 residues. CDR3 sequence reads: CASSAGPETYEQYF. The DNA for the CDR3 is TGTGCCAGCAGCGCGGGACCCGAGACCTACGAGCAGTACTTC. The variable domain in full, with the rest retrieved from reference TRBV9 and TRBJ2-7, is DSGVTQTPKHLITATGQRVTLRCSPRSGDLSVYWYQQSLDQGLQFLIQYYNGEERAKGNILERFSAQQFPDLHSELNLSSLELGDSALYFCASSAGPETYEQYFGPGTRLTVT.

This clone was observed a single time. This chain connects TRBV28 to TRBJ1-2; D gene uncertain. The length of the CDR3 is 12 residues. Trimming left V 3 bases short and J 7 bases short, with 9 bases between. CDR1 MDHEN and CDR2 SYDVKM come from the germline V gene. The CDR3 here is CASSLWQSGYTF. In DNA, the CDR3 is TGTGCCAGCAGTTTGTGGCAGAGTGGCTACACCTTC.

The CDR3 spells CASSQLNTEAFF. Written as DNA, the CDR3 is TGTGCCAGCAGTCAATTGAACACTGAAGCTTTCTTT. The rearrangement links TRBV28 to TRBJ1-1; no firm D call. Germline loops: CDR1 MDHEN, CDR2 SYDVKM. V lost 5 bases and J 0 bases, leaving 4 bases between the germline ends. The CDR3 loop spans 12 amino acids.

The genes are TRBV4-1 and TRBJ2-7, with 7 bases aligning to TRBD2. V shed 5 bases, J shed 5 bases, and the junction held 6 bases outside the gene matches. Germline CDR1 reads MGHRA; CDR2 reads YSYEKL. The CDR3 has 13 residues. The CDR3 sequence is CASSSGLVDEQYF. CDR3 DNA: TGCGCCAGCAGCTCCGGACTAGTCGACGAGCAGTACTTC.

This clone was recorded only once. The chain links TRBV10-1 to TRBJ2-7; D may be TRBD2 (6 bases). From germline, CDR1 is WNHNN and CDR2 SYGVQD (reference sequence). V lost 0 bases and J 9 bases, leaving 15 bases between the germline ends. CDR3 length: 14 amino acids. The DNA of the CDR3 is TGCGCCAGCAGTGAGTCGATGGTGGGAGGAGGGCAGTACTTC. Protein product: CASSESMVGGGQYF.

The rearrangement links TRBV3-1 (or the pseudogene TRBV3-2) to TRBJ1-1; D perhaps matches TRBD1 (5 bases). The CDR3 runs 11 residues. Trimming took 3 bases from V and 8 from J, leaving 7 bases between them. Germline V CDR1 and CDR2: LGHDT, YNNKEL (reference sequence). The CDR3 reads CASSQGLEAFF. As DNA, the CDR3 is TGTGCCAGCAGCCAGGGACTGGAAGCTTTCTTT.

This sequence joins TRBV12-3 or TRBV12-4 and TRBJ2-7; either TRBD1 or TRBD2 may fit D (5 bases each). The CDR3 is made up of 13 amino acids. V lost 8 bases, J lost 4 bases, and 15 bases lay in between. In DNA, the CDR3 is TGTGCCAGCGGAACCAATGGGGGTTACGAGCAGTACTTC. Amino acids: CASGTNGGYEQYF.

V and J are TRBV28 and TRBJ2-5; a weak D match, TRBD2 (6 bases). This CDR3 is built from 12 residues. Trimming shortened V by 6 bases and J by 4 bases, and 9 bases separated the two germline ends. From germline, CDR1 is MDHEN and CDR2 SYDVKM. CDR3 sequence: CASREAGETQYF. In DNA, the CDR3 is TGTGCCAGCAGGGAAGCGGGAGAGACCCAGTACTTC.